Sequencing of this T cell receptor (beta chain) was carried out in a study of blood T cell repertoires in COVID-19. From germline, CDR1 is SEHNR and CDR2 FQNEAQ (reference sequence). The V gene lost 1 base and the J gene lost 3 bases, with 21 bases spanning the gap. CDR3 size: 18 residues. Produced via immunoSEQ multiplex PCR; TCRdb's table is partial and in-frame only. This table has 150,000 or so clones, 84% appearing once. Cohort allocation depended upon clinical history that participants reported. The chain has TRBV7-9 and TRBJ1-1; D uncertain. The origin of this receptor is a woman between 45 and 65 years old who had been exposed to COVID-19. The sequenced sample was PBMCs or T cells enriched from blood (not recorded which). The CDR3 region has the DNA TGTGCCAGCAGCTTAGGAGATGGGAGTCGGGGAGGATACACTGAAGCTTTCTTT. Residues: CASSLGDGSRGGYTEAFF. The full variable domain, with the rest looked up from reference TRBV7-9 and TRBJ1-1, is DTGVSQNPRHKITKRGQNVTFRCDPISEHNRLYWYRQTLGQGPEFLTYFQNEAQLEKSRLLSDRFSAERPKGSFSTLEIQRTEQGDSAMYLCASSLGDGSRGGYTEAFFGQGTRLTVV.